The 5 T cell receptor beta chains below were found in one sample sequenced in a study of blood T cell repertoires in COVID-19. Generated by immunoSEQ multiplex PCR, the TCRdb table keeps only in-frame clones and is missing some. Here the sample spans 70,000 to 85,000 clones, around 86% being singletons. Sequencing was carried out using peripheral blood. These receptors were collected from a human donor in a cohort sampled during active COVID-19.

Only one count was recorded for this clone. The chain employs TRBV9 and TRBJ2-3; TRBD1 matches at 10 bases. Trimming took 0 bases from V and 5 from J; bases not matched to a gene: 3. This CDR3 comprises 15 residues. Germline V gene data show CDR1 as SGDLS and CDR2 as YYNGEE. In nucleotides, the CDR3 is TGTGCCAGCAGCGTAGGGGGACAGGGGATAGATACGCAGTATTTT. Translating gives CASSVGGQGIDTQYF.

The genes are TRBV12-2 and TRBJ1-1. TRBV12-2 is designated a pseudogene. This CDR3 spans 12 amino acids. CDR3 DNA sequence: TGTGCAAGTCGCCGACCCCGGGGGGAAGCTTTCTTT. It yields the protein CASRRPRGEAFF.

V and J are TRBV11-3 and TRBJ1-3; no definite D call. This CDR3 is 16 amino acids long. Germline V lookup: CDR1 SGHNT, CDR2 YENEEA. Trimming removed 5 bases at V and 0 bases at J, with 14 bases between. The CDR3 loop is CASSAGLLLSGNTIYF. The CDR3 coding sequence is TGTGCCAGCAGCGCAGGACTCCTCCTCTCTGGAAACACCATATATTTT.

Comment on this clone: The sample contains more than one DNA sequence encoding this CDR3. This chain connects TRBV12-3 or TRBV12-4 to TRBJ2-5, with D possibly matching TRBD1 (6 bases). The CDR3 has 12 amino acids. V lost 6 bases and J lost 5, with 10 bases in between. CDR3 sequence reads: CASSLRGETQYF. The CDR3 bases are TGTGCCAGCAGCCTAAGGGGGGAGACCCAGTACTTC.

The rearrangement links TRBV6-1 to TRBJ1-1; D unclear. Germline loops: CDR1 MNHNS, CDR2 SASEGT. V dropped 2 bases and J dropped 5 bases, with 12 bases sitting between them. The CDR3 runs to 14 residues. Written as DNA, the CDR3 is TGTGCCAGCAGTGAACCGAGACGAGGAACTGAAGCTTTCTTT. Protein: CASSEPRRGTEAFF.